These T cell receptor beta chains were read from a single sample in a study of T cells in localized non-small cell lung cancer. Profiled with immunoSEQ multiplex PCR; TCRdb holds only in-frame clones, not every one. The repertoire holds under 2,000 clones, with approximately 29% as singletons. The source material was lung tumor tissue, sampled before any cancer treatment. These receptors all stem from a female donor aged 60 or older with stage I squamous cell lung carcinoma. CDR3s include the opening cysteine and the closing phenylalanine or tryptophan. A D gene is named only where the DNA matches it firmly. A row's size may be missing; if present it is once, few, many or a size class.

clone size,D gene,V gene,J gene,CDR3 protein,CDR3 DNA
few,TRBD1,TRBV4-1,TRBJ2-3,CASRAWTGNTQYF,TGCGCCAGCAGAGCTTGGACAGGGAATACGCAGTATTTT
NA,NA,TRBV28,TRBJ1-2,CASSPGGTSYGYTF,TGTGCCAGCAGCCCAGGAGGGACATCCTATGGCTACACCTTC
once,NA,TRBV29-1,TRBJ2-5,CSVGRGQETQYF,TGCAGCGTTGGAAGGGGCCAAGAGACCCAGTACTTC
few,TRBD1,TRBV19,TRBJ1-5,CASRNDRGPSQPQHF,TGTGCCAGTAGGAATGACAGGGGGCCAAGTCAGCCCCAGCATTTT
NA,NA,TRBV14,TRBJ1-2,CASSQGGRYSGYTF,TGTGCCAGCAGCCAAGGGGGGAGGTATAGTGGCTACACCTTC
NA,TRBD2,TRBV9,TRBJ2-7,CASSVEGTSSFEQYF,TGTGCCAGCAGCGTAGAGGGGACTAGCTCTTTCGAGCAGTACTTC
few,NA,TRBV19,TRBJ1-4,CASSQRGREKLFF,TGTGCCAGTAGTCAGAGGGGGAGAGAAAAACTGTTTTTT
medium-sized,TRBD1,TRBV6-8,TRBJ1-1,CASSYKGADTEAFF,TGTGCCAGCAGTTACAAGGGGGCCGACACTGAAGCTTTCTTT
few,TRBD2,TRBV9,TRBJ2-4,CASSESGRRTQDAKNIQYF,TGTGCCAGCAGTGAAAGCGGGAGGAGGACACAGGACGCCAAAAACATTCAGTACTTC
NA,NA,TRBV30,TRBJ1-1,CAWSLLAGSEAFF,TGTGCCTGGAGCCTCCTGGCGGGGAGTGAAGCTTTCTTT
NA,NA,TRBV19,TRBJ1-1,CASSIGQYTEAFF,TGTGCCAGTAGTATAGGGCAGTACACTGAAGCTTTCTTT
NA,NA,TRBV18,TRBJ2-2,CASSPLSSANTGELFF,TGTGCCAGCTCACCACTTAGCAGCGCGAACACCGGGGAGCTGTTTTTT
NA,NA,TRBV29-1,TRBJ2-3,CSVWDLYSTDTQYF,TGCAGCGTTTGGGACTTGTACAGCACAGATACGCAGTATTTT
NA,NA,TRBV19,TRBJ1-1,CASSMKAQGNTEAFF,TGTGCCAGTAGTATGAAGGCACAGGGGAACACTGAAGCTTTCTTT
once,NA,TRBV19,TRBJ1-3,CASRTQVSGNTIYF,TGTGCCAGTAGGACACAGGTCTCTGGAAACACCATATATTTT
few,NA,TRBV5-1,TRBJ1-3,CASSLGVNSGNTIYF,TGCGCCAGCAGCTTGGGGGTCAACTCTGGAAACACCATATATTTT
few,TRBD1,TRBV19,TRBJ1-2,CASWDRDFYGYTF,TGTGCCAGTTGGGACAGGGACTTCTATGGCTACACCTTC
NA,TRBD2,TRBV5-1,TRBJ2-7,CASRVAGERSSYEQYF,TGCGCCAGCAGGGTAGCGGGAGAGAGAAGTTCCTACGAGCAGTACTTC
NA,TRBD1,TRBV18,TRBJ1-2,CASSLERDRGDGYTF,TGTGCCAGCTCGCTCGAGCGGGACAGGGGGGATGGCTACACCTTC
NA,NA,TRBV6-1,TRBJ1-1,CASSEGRGTEAFF,TGTGCCAGCAGTGAAGGACGAGGCACTGAAGCTTTCTTT
medium-sized,NA,TRBV11-3,TRBJ2-1,CASSLETGPQYNEQFF,TGTGCCAGCAGCTTGGAGACGGGGCCCCAATACAATGAGCAGTTCTTC
once,NA,TRBV19,TRBJ1-2,CASSLGYGYTF,TGTGCCAGTAGCCTTGGCTATGGCTACACCTTC
few,NA,TRBV19,TRBJ2-5,CASSRGQSPQETQYF,TGTGCCAGTAGTCGGGGTCAGTCCCCCCAAGAGACCCAGTACTTC
medium-sized,NA,TRBV11-3,TRBJ2-7,CASSPNRETYEQYF,TGTGCCAGCAGCCCCAACAGGGAAACCTACGAGCAGTACTTC
few,NA,TRBV6-7,TRBJ1-2,CASSEHGREGANYGYTF,TGTGCCAGCAGTGAACACGGTAGGGAGGGAGCTAACTATGGCTACACCTTC
NA,NA,TRBV19,TRBJ2-7,CASSIDPMRGSEQYF,TGTGCCAGTAGTATAGACCCGATGAGAGGGAGCGAGCAGTACTTC
NA,TRBD1,TRBV11-3,TRBJ2-2,CASSPGQGNTGELFF,TGTGCCAGCAGCCCGGGACAGGGGAACACCGGGGAGCTGTTTTTT
NA,NA,TRBV18,TRBJ2-7,CASSGGGYEQYF,TGTGCCAGCTCAGGAGGGGGGTACGAGCAGTACTTC
NA,NA,TRBV28,TRBJ1-5,CASSLSGTLNHQPQHF,TGTGCCAGCAGTTTATCTGGGACTTTGAACCATCAGCCCCAGCATTTT
medium-sized,NA,TRBV9,TRBJ2-3,CASSVAPSSTDTQYF,TGTGCCAGCAGCGTAGCCCCCTCTAGCACAGATACGCAGTATTTT
few,NA,TRBV11-3,TRBJ2-1,CASSLTGEWNEQFF,TGTGCCAGCAGCTTAACCGGGGAGTGGAATGAGCAGTTCTTC
NA,NA,TRBV18,TRBJ1-1,CASSPVGFTEAFF,TGTGCCAGCTCACCAGTAGGGTTCACTGAAGCTTTCTTT
NA,NA,TRBV28,TRBJ1-2,CASRNEANYGYTF,TGTGCCAGCAGGAATGAGGCCAACTATGGCTACACCTTC
NA,TRBD1,TRBV29-1,TRBJ2-7,CSGTGTGTYEQYF,TGCAGCGGTACCGGGACAGGGACCTACGAGCAGTACTTC
NA,NA,TRBV28,TRBJ1-1,CASKQGSTEAFF,TGTGCCAGCAAGCAGGGTAGCACTGAAGCTTTCTTT
NA,TRBD1,TRBV7-7,TRBJ1-1,CASSFQTGWSNTEAFF,TGTGCCAGCAGCTTCCAGACAGGGTGGTCCAACACTGAAGCTTTCTTT
NA,NA,TRBV19,TRBJ1-3,CASSITADSGNTIYF,TGTGCCAGTAGTATCACAGCTGACTCTGGAAACACCATATATTTT
NA,NA,TRBV29-1,TRBJ2-1,CSASPRVQSYNEQFF,TGCAGCGCAAGCCCCAGGGTTCAATCCTACAATGAGCAGTTCTTC
NA,TRBD1,TRBV11-3,TRBJ2-7,CASSSTGGGDEQYF,TGTGCCAGCAGCTCGACAGGGGGCGGCGACGAGCAGTACTTC
few,NA,TRBV18,TRBJ1-4,CASSPLGGSLIF,TGTGCCAGCTCCCCCTTGGGAGGGAGCCTCATTTTT
large,NA,TRBV19,TRBJ1-6,CASSIRGSTEASPLHF,TGTGCCAGTAGTATAAGAGGCAGCACGGAGGCTTCACCCCTCCACTTT
few,NA,TRBV6-8,TRBJ1-1,CASTPHSGRNTEAFF,TGTGCCAGCACCCCCCACAGCGGCCGGAACACTGAAGCTTTCTTT
NA,TRBD2,TRBV9,TRBJ2-5,CASSASPGTSRSPQETQYF,TGTGCCAGCAGCGCCAGCCCCGGGACTAGCCGGAGTCCCCAAGAGACCCAGTACTTC
NA,NA,TRBV28,TRBJ2-3,CASSSGAALSDTQYF,TGTGCCAGCAGTAGTGGGGCGGCGTTGTCAGATACGCAGTATTTT
NA,TRBD2,TRBV28,TRBJ2-7,CATLGVSGRGFYEQYF,TGTGCCACCCTGGGGGTCAGCGGGAGAGGTTTCTACGAGCAGTACTTC
NA,TRBD2,TRBV11-3,TRBJ2-1,CASSRTGTSGVNEQFF,TGTGCCAGCAGCCGAACCGGGACTAGCGGGGTAAATGAGCAGTTCTTC
few,TRBD1,TRBV18,TRBJ2-3,CASSHPGQRTDTQYF,TGTGCCAGCTCTCACCCGGGACAGCGCACAGATACGCAGTATTTT
few,NA,TRBV7-6,TRBJ1-5,CASSLAALRRQPQHF,TGTGCCAGCAGCTTGGCAGCCCTCCGCAGACAGCCCCAGCATTTT
few,TRBD1,TRBV18,TRBJ2-5,CASSPTGQKETQYF,TGTGCCAGCTCACCAACGGGACAGAAGGAGACCCAGTACTTC
NA,NA,TRBV18,TRBJ1-2,CASSPLDTRVYSYGYTF,TGTGCCAGCTCACCACTCGACACGAGAGTGTACAGCTATGGCTACACCTTC
once,NA,TRBV25-1,TRBJ2-7,CASQGPSYEQYF,TGTGCCTCGCAGGGTCCCTCCTACGAGCAGTACTTC
few,TRBD2,TRBV19,TRBJ2-7,CASSILAGAGEQYF,TGTGCCAGTAGCATACTAGCGGGAGCGGGAGAGCAGTACTTC
few,NA,TRBV7-4,TRBJ2-2,CASSSQGGPTGELFF,TGTGCCAGCAGCTCACAGGGGGGGCCAACCGGGGAGCTGTTTTTT